Listed here are 15 T cell receptor beta chains from one sample, sequenced in a study of cytomegalovirus exposure and HLA in healthy donors (dated by TCRdb to 2016 to 2017). The library was prepared using the immunoSEQ multiplex PCR assay. A mixture of 60 forward primers for TCR Vbeta segments and 13 reverse primers for TCR Jbeta segments was used in the multiplex PCR. Imported from immuneACCESS, the table was reduced by TCRdb to in-frame sequences with V and J called. These copies leave out some clones; in studies compared against another copy, an unresolved V gene accounts for under half, and the cause of the remainder is not known. The table for this sample lists about 95,000 clones; roughly 82% of them were counted only once. The ten top clones hold more than 3% of the sample. Input material: PBMCs. These TCRs come from a man aged 30 to 45 in good health and CMV-seropositive.

A few counts support this clone. V and J are TRBV11-2 and TRBJ2-2, with 11 bases that match TRBD2. The CDR3 consists of 15 residues. After removal of 3 bases from V and 9 bases from J, the junction contained 6 bases not matched to a gene. Germline V CDR1 and CDR2: SGHAT, FQNNGV. This CDR3 reads CASSFELAGAWELFF. The CDR3, as DNA: TGTGCCAGCAGCTTCGAACTAGCGGGAGCATGGGAGCTGTTTTTT.

The chain is built from TRBV27 and TRBJ2-2, with 16 bases fitting TRBD2. Germline V gives CDR1 MNHEY, CDR2 SMNVEV (reference sequence). This CDR3 spans 19 amino acids. The J segment lost 5 bases and the V segment lost 0 bases, leaving 6 bases of the junction unmatched. CDR3: CASSLSTGLAGGPTGELFF. CDR3 DNA sequence: TGTGCCAGCAGTTTATCGACGGGACTAGCGGGAGGGCCAACCGGGGAGCTGTTTTTT.

The chain combines TRBV9 with TRBJ2-1; tentatively, D is TRBD1 (5 bases). The CDR3 contains 15 residues. Germline V lookup: CDR1 SGDLS, CDR2 YYNGEE. The V end was cut by 2 bases, the J end by 9 bases, with 18 bases between. Written as DNA, the CDR3 is TGTGCCAGCAGCGTTAAAGGGGTTGACACACTTGAGCAGTTCTTC. Translated, it gives CASSVKGVDTLEQFF.

The chain is built from TRBV25-1 and TRBJ1-1; the D gene is possibly TRBD1 (6 bases). CDR1 and CDR2 from the germline V gene are MGHDK and SYGVNS. The ends were cut back, 3 bases at V and 0 bases at J, with 11 bases in the middle. The CDR3 spans 15 residues. The CDR3 DNA sequence: TGTGCCAGCAGTGATATTCAGGGGCTGAACACTGAAGCTTTCTTT. It translates to CASSDIQGLNTEAFF.

This clone was seen a few times. The chain uses TRBV6-1 and TRBJ1-1; TRBD1 agrees at 8 bases. CDR3 length: 15 amino acids. Trimming took 6 bases from V and 0 from J; bases not matched to a gene: 6. Germline V CDR1 and CDR2: MNHNS, SASEGT. The CDR3 sequence is CASSLGQGLNTEAFF. For the CDR3, the DNA is TGTGCCAGCAGCCTCGGACAGGGACTGAACACTGAAGCTTTCTTT.

The genes are TRBV6-5 and TRBJ2-4; possibly TRBD1 for D (5 bases). The V and J ends lost 4 bases and 0 bases respectively, with 13 bases between them. Per the germline V gene, CDR1 is MNHEY and CDR2 is SVGAGI. CDR3 size: 16 residues. The CDR3 reads CASSSLTELAKNIQYF. CDR3 in DNA: TGTGCCAGCAGTTCTTTGACAGAACTAGCCAAAAACATTCAGTACTTC.

This clone showed up just a few times. The CDR3 loop reads CASKPRLDLREQFF. The CDR3 coding sequence is TGTGCCAGCAAACCCCGACTAGATCTTAGGGAGCAGTTCTTC. The V call is TRBV6-5, the J call TRBJ2-1; D possibly corresponds to TRBD2 (6 bases). The CDR3 length is 14 residues. CDR1 is MNHEY and CDR2 is SVGAGI in the germline V gene. The V end was cut by 7 bases, the J end by 10 bases, with 20 bases between.

V is TRBV9 and J is TRBJ2-7; 11 nucleotides agree with TRBD1. V dropped 0 bases and J dropped 6; count of bases not matched to a gene: 8. This CDR3 has 16 amino acids. CDR1 and CDR2 (germline): SGDLS, YYNGEE. The CDR3 is CASSVGGGQGAREQYF. The CDR3 DNA reads TGTGCCAGCAGCGTAGGAGGTGGACAGGGGGCCCGCGAGCAGTACTTC.

This chain uses TRBV18 with TRBJ2-7; the match to TRBD2 covers 12 bases. This CDR3 is built from 18 residues. V lost 6 bases and J lost 6; bases outside the gene matches: 18. Per germline, CDR1 KGHSH and CDR2 LQKENI. CDR3 sequence reads: CASSTLGETSGSGSEQYF. The CDR3 DNA reads as TGTGCCAGCTCTACCTTAGGGGAGACTAGCGGGAGTGGTAGCGAGCAGTACTTC.

The chain uses TRBV4-3 and TRBJ1-2; perhaps TRBD1 as D (6 bases). The germline CDR1 and CDR2 sequences are LGHNA and YSLEER. CDR3 size: 17 residues. V lost 0 bases and J lost 6, with 20 bases in between. The CDR3, as DNA: TGCGCCAGCAGCCAAGAAATGGGGGCAGGTTATCCCCATGGCTACACCTTC. Encoded protein: CASSQEMGAGYPHGYTF.

The chain recombines TRBV5-6 with TRBJ1-1; D is ambiguous. CDR3 length: 14 residues. The V end lost 1 base, the J end lost 2 bases, and 9 bases lay between the germline ends. Per germline, CDR1 SGHDT and CDR2 YYEEEE. In DNA form, the CDR3 reads TGTGCCAGCAGCTTGCTGCGGCCTAACACTGAAGCTTTCTTT. It yields the protein CASSLLRPNTEAFF.

This chain uses TRBV4-3 with TRBJ2-7, with 8 bases matching TRBD2. Per germline, CDR1 LGHNA and CDR2 YSLEER. CDR3 length: 14 residues. V dropped 3 bases and J dropped 5; count of bases not matched to a gene: 6. The CDR3: CASSQGLVSDEQYF. In DNA, the CDR3 is TGCGCCAGCAGCCAGGGACTAGTATCGGACGAGCAGTACTTC.

As regards this clone: This sample also contains other DNA sequences that code for the same CDR3. This rearrangement joins TRBV5-4 to TRBJ2-5; 8 bases fit TRBD2. The V gene end was trimmed by 4 bases and the J gene end by 2 bases; junction bases not matched to a gene: 13. The germline CDR1 and CDR2 sequences are SGHNT and YYREEE (reference sequence). The CDR3 loop spans 17 amino acids. CDR3 nucleotide sequence: TGTGCCAGCAGCCTGGATGCAGCGGGAGCCCTACAAGAGACCCAGTACTTC. Its protein product is CASSLDAAGALQETQYF.

This clone was detected only a few times. This chain's CDR3 is CASSFPQGVDQPQHF. Here the CDR3 DNA reads TGTGCCAGCAGTTTCCCACAGGGGGTTGACCAGCCCCAGCATTTT. The chain is built from TRBV28 and TRBJ1-5; 8 bases match TRBD1. V was clipped by 3 bases and J by 7 bases; unmatched bases: 8. The CDR3 extends over 15 amino acids. Germline-derived CDR1 and CDR2 are MDHEN and SYDVKM.

The rearrangement joins TRBV6-4 to TRBJ1-2, with 10 bases lining up with TRBD1. The germline V gene encodes CDR1 MRHNA and CDR2 SNTAGT. The trim removed 6 bases at V and 7 bases at J, leaving 8 bases unmatched. This CDR3 is built from 14 residues. CDR3 in DNA: TGTGCCAGCAGAGGGACAGGGGAAAGGTCTGGCTACACCTTC. This sequence encodes CASRGTGERSGYTF.